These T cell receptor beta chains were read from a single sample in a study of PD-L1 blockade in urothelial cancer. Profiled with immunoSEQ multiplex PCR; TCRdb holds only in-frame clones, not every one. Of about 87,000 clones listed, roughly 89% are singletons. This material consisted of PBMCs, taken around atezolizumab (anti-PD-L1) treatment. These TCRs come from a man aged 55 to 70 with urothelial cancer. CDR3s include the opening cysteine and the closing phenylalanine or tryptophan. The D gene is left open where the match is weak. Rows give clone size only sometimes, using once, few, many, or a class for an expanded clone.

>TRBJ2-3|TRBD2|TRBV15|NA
CATSHSGTRGDTQYF
TGTGCCACCAGCCATAGCGGGACACGGGGAGATACGCAGTATTTT
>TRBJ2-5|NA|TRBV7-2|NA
CASSLRAGTQYF
TGTGCCAGCAGCTTAAGGGCGGGGACCCAGTACTTC
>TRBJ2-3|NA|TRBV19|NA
CACRRQSSTDTQYF
TGTGCCTGCAGACGACAGAGTAGCACAGATACGCAGTATTTT
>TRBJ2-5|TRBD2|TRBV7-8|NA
CASSLPLGGGQETQYF
TGTGCCAGCAGCTTGCCCCTGGGCGGGGGCCAAGAGACCCAGTACTTC
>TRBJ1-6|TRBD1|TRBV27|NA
CASRPDRISYNSPLHF
TGTGCCAGCAGGCCGGACAGGATCTCCTATAATTCACCCCTCCACTTT
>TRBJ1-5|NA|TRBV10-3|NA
CAISESRPGGGGGNQPQHF
TGTGCCATCAGTGAGTCGAGGCCCGGAGGTGGGGGGGGCAATCAGCCCCAGCATTTT
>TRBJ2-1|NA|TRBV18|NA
CASSPPVVSNNEQFF
TGTGCCAGCTCACCACCCGTGGTGAGCAACAATGAGCAGTTCTTC
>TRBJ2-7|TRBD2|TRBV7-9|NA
CASSLRSGRVSYEQYF
TGTGCCAGCAGCTTACGGAGCGGGAGGGTTTCGTACGAGCAGTACTTC
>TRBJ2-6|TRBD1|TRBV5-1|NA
CASSFSFGTGRSGANVLTF
TGCGCCAGCAGCTTCTCTTTTGGGACAGGGAGATCTGGGGCCAACGTCCTGACTTTC
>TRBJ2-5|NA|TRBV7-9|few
CASSLAEAASEAQYF
TGTGCCAGCAGCTTAGCTGAGGCCGCTTCGGAAGCCCAGTACTTC
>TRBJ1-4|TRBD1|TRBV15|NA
CATSTGEGEKLFF
TGTGCCACTAGCACAGGGGAAGGGGAAAAACTGTTTTTT
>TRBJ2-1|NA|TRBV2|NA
CASSPESSVEQFF
TGTGCCAGCAGCCCAGAGTCTAGCGTTGAGCAGTTCTTC
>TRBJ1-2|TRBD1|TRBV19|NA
CASSLTGTGGRRNYGYTF
TGTGCCAGTAGTCTCACCGGGACAGGGGGCAGGAGGAACTATGGCTACACCTTC
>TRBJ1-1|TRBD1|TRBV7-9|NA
CASSTGSGTGDTEAFF
TGTGCCAGCAGTACTGGGTCGGGGACAGGGGACACTGAAGCTTTCTTT
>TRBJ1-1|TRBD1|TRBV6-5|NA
CASSYRDRGPTAAFF
TGTGCCAGCAGTTACCGGGACAGGGGGCCGACTGCAGCTTTCTTT
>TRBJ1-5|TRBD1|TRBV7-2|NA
CASSRRLPGQDSNQPQHF
TGTGCCAGCAGCCGACGCCTCCCGGGACAGGATAGCAATCAGCCCCAGCATTTT
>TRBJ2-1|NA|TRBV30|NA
CAWSVRDYNEQFF
TGTGCCTGGAGTGTACGGGATTACAATGAGCAGTTCTTC
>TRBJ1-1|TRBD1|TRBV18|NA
CASSSSGQHTEAFF
TGTGCCAGCTCATCATCGGGACAGCACACTGAAGCTTTCTTT
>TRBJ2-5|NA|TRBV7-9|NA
CASSLRTSQETQYF
TGTGCCAGCAGCTTAAGGACAAGCCAAGAGACCCAGTACTTC
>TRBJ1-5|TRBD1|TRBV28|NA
CASSLGQALPYQPQHF
TGTGCCAGCAGTCTAGGACAGGCTTTACCTTATCAGCCCCAGCATTTT
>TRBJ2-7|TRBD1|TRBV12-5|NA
CASGLLRQGEQYF
TGTGCTAGTGGTTTGCTCCGACAGGGCGAGCAGTACTTC
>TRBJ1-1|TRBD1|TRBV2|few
CASIKGASPEAFF
TGTGCCAGCATTAAGGGGGCGTCTCCTGAAGCTTTCTTT
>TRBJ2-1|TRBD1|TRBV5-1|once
CASSTGQGVYNEQFF
TGCGCCAGCAGCACAGGACAGGGGGTCTACAATGAGCAGTTCTTC
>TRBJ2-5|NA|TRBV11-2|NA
CASSPRGMAGQTQYF
TGTGCCAGCAGCCCGAGAGGGATGGCGGGACAGACCCAGTACTTC
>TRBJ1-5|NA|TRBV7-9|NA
CASSLGRYQPQHF
TGTGCCAGCAGCTTAGGTCGGTATCAGCCCCAGCATTTT
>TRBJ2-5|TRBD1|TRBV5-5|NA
CASSSDRGPGETQYF
TGTGCCAGCAGCTCGGACAGGGGGCCAGGGGAGACCCAGTACTTC
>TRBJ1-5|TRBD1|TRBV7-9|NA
CASSPPRGDRGRPQHF
TGTGCCAGCAGCCCCCCCCGCGGGGACAGGGGAAGGCCCCAGCATTTT
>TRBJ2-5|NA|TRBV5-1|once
CASSLQGETQYF
TGCGCCAGCAGCTTGCAGGGGGAGACCCAGTACTTC
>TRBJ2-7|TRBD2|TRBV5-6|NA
CASSSESLGGYEQYF
TGTGCCAGCAGTTCTGAATCCTTGGGGGGGTACGAGCAGTACTTC
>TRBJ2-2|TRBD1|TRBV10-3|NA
CAIGTGDSTGELFF
TGTGCCATCGGTACAGGGGATAGCACCGGGGAGCTGTTTTTT
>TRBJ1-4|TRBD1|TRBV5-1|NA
CASSSGTGYEKLFF
TGCGCCAGCAGCTCCGGGACAGGGTATGAAAAACTGTTTTTT
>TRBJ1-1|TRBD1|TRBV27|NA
CASSFTGVRRNTEAFF
TGTGCCAGCAGTTTCACAGGGGTTAGGAGGAACACTGAAGCTTTCTTT
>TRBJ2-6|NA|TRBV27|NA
CASRSAGANVLTF
TGTGCCAGCAGGAGTGCTGGGGCCAACGTCCTGACTTTC
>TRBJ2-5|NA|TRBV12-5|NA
CASGPRGGGETQYF
TGTGCTAGTGGCCCGAGGGGGGGAGGGGAGACCCAGTACTTC
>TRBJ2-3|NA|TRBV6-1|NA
CASSEEGRVGVPTQYF
TGTGCCAGCAGTGAAGAGGGCAGGGTTGGGGTGCCGACGCAGTATTTT
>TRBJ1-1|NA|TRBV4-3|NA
CASSPVGGLTEAFF
TGCGCCAGCAGCCCAGTCGGGGGGCTCACTGAAGCTTTCTTT
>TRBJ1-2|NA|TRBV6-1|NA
CASSADSFNYGYTF
TGTGCCAGCAGTGCTGACAGTTTCAACTATGGCTACACCTTC
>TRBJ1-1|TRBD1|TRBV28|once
CASSNDRGSEAFF
TGTGCCAGCAGTAATGACAGGGGATCTGAAGCTTTCTTT
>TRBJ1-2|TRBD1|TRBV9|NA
CASTGTGSYGYTF
TGTGCCAGCACCGGGACAGGGTCCTATGGCTACACCTTC
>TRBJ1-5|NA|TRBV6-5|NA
CASMNREGQPQHF
TGTGCCAGCATGAACAGGGAGGGTCAGCCCCAGCATTTT
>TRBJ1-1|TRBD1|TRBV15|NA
CATSRDWGTGSNTEAFF
TGTGCCACCAGCAGAGATTGGGGGACAGGGTCGAACACTGAAGCTTTCTTT